These T cell receptor beta chains were read from a single sample in a study of Tregs in tolerant kidney transplant recipients. TCRdb's table, derived via immunoSEQ multiplex PCR, lists solely in-frame clones and lacks some. The repertoire holds 98,000 or so clones, with 85% to 90% as singletons. This sample comprised CD4+ T cells from blood, obtained before the transplant. Receptors originate from a human donor who received a combined kidney and bone marrow transplant. The CDR3 runs from the conserved cysteine through the conserved F or W. A D gene is named only where the DNA matches it firmly. Where a row states a size, it is once, few, many or the class of an expanded clone; other rows omit it.

D gene,J gene,clone size,V gene,CDR3 protein,CDR3 DNA
TRBD1,TRBJ2-7,few,TRBV2,CASSLRGPLEQYF,TGTGCCAGCAGCCTCAGGGGGCCCCTCGAGCAGTACTTC
NA,TRBJ1-2,NA,TRBV6-1,CASSEASGQLGYTF,TGTGCCAGCAGTGAAGCATCTGGACAGCTTGGCTACACCTTC
NA,TRBJ2-7,NA,TRBV29-1,CSVRRVYEQYF,TGCAGCGTTAGACGGGTATACGAGCAGTACTTC
TRBD1,TRBJ2-5,NA,TRBV5-1,CASSPGQGQQETQYF,TGCGCCAGCAGCCCGGGACAGGGCCAGCAAGAGACCCAGTACTTC
NA,TRBJ2-3,NA,TRBV2,CASKRITDTQYF,TGTGCCAGCAAGAGAATCACAGATACGCAGTATTTT
TRBD2,TRBJ2-7,NA,TRBV15,CATSRGRSGGAGEQYF,TGTGCCACCAGCAGAGGGAGGAGCGGGGGGGCCGGCGAGCAGTACTTC
TRBD2,TRBJ2-5,NA,TRBV28,CASKTAGVQETQYF,TGTGCCAGCAAGACGGCGGGAGTTCAAGAGACCCAGTACTTC
TRBD1,TRBJ2-7,NA,TRBV7-2,CASSLRDRGGEQYF,TGTGCCAGCAGCTTAAGGGACAGGGGGGGCGAGCAGTACTTC
TRBD1,TRBJ2-1,NA,TRBV10-1,CASSGQGGPYNEQFF,TGCGCCAGCAGTGGACAGGGGGGCCCCTACAATGAGCAGTTCTTC
NA,TRBJ1-2,NA,TRBV29-1,CSVERPRDYGYTF,TGCAGCGTTGAAAGACCCAGGGACTATGGCTACACCTTC
NA,TRBJ2-1,NA,TRBV7-6,CASSSLVGAGGNEQFF,TGTGCCAGCAGCTCATTAGTGGGGGCAGGGGGGAATGAGCAGTTCTTC
NA,TRBJ1-3,NA,TRBV2,CASSEVRGAGNTIYF,TGTGCCAGCAGTGAGGTGAGAGGCGCTGGAAACACCATATATTTT
NA,TRBJ2-1,NA,TRBV5-1,CASSSRVDNEQFF,TGCGCCAGCAGCTCCCGGGTCGACAATGAGCAGTTCTTC
TRBD1,TRBJ2-1,NA,TRBV28,CASSRQGYEQFF,TGTGCCAGCAGCCGACAGGGCTATGAGCAGTTCTTC
TRBD2,TRBJ2-7,NA,TRBV2,CASSQKRDGTYEQYF,TGTGCCAGCAGTCAGAAGCGGGACGGAACTTACGAGCAGTACTTC
TRBD1,TRBJ2-7,NA,TRBV18,CASSPGTGAYEQYF,TGTGCCAGCTCCCCCGGGACAGGGGCCTACGAGCAGTACTTC
NA,TRBJ1-2,NA,TRBV6-5,CASSYLGRLSF,TGTGCCAGCAGCTACCTGGGGAGACTTTCATTC